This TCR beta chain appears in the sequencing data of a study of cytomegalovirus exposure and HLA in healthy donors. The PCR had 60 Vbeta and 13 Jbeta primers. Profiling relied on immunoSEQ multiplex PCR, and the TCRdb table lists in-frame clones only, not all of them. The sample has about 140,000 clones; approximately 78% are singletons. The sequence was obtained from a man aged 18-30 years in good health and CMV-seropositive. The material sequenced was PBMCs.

The CDR3 nucleotides are TGCGCCAGCAGCCGGACAGGGGCCAATCAGCCCCAGCATTTT. Its protein is CASSRTGANQPQHF. The chain couples TRBV4-1 to TRBJ1-5, with TRBD1 matching 9 bases. The CDR3 has 14 residues. Germline V gene sequence: CDR1 MGHRA, CDR2 YSYEKL. The junction had 1 base not matched to a gene; V was cut back by 4 bases and J by 3 bases.